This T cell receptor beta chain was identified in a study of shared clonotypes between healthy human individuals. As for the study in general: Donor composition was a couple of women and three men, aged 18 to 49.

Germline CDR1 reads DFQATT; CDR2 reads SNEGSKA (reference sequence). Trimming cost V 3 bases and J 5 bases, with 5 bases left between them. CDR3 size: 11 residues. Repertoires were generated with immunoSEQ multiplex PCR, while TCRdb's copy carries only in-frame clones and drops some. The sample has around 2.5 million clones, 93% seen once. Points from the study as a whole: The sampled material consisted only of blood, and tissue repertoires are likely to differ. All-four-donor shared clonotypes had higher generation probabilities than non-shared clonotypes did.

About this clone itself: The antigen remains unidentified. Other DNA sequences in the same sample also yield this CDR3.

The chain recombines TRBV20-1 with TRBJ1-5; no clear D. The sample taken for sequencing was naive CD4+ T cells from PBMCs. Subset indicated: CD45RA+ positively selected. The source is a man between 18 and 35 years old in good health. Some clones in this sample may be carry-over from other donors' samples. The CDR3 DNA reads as TGCAGTGCTAGTGGGGATCAGCCCCAGCATTTT. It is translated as CSASGDQPQHF.